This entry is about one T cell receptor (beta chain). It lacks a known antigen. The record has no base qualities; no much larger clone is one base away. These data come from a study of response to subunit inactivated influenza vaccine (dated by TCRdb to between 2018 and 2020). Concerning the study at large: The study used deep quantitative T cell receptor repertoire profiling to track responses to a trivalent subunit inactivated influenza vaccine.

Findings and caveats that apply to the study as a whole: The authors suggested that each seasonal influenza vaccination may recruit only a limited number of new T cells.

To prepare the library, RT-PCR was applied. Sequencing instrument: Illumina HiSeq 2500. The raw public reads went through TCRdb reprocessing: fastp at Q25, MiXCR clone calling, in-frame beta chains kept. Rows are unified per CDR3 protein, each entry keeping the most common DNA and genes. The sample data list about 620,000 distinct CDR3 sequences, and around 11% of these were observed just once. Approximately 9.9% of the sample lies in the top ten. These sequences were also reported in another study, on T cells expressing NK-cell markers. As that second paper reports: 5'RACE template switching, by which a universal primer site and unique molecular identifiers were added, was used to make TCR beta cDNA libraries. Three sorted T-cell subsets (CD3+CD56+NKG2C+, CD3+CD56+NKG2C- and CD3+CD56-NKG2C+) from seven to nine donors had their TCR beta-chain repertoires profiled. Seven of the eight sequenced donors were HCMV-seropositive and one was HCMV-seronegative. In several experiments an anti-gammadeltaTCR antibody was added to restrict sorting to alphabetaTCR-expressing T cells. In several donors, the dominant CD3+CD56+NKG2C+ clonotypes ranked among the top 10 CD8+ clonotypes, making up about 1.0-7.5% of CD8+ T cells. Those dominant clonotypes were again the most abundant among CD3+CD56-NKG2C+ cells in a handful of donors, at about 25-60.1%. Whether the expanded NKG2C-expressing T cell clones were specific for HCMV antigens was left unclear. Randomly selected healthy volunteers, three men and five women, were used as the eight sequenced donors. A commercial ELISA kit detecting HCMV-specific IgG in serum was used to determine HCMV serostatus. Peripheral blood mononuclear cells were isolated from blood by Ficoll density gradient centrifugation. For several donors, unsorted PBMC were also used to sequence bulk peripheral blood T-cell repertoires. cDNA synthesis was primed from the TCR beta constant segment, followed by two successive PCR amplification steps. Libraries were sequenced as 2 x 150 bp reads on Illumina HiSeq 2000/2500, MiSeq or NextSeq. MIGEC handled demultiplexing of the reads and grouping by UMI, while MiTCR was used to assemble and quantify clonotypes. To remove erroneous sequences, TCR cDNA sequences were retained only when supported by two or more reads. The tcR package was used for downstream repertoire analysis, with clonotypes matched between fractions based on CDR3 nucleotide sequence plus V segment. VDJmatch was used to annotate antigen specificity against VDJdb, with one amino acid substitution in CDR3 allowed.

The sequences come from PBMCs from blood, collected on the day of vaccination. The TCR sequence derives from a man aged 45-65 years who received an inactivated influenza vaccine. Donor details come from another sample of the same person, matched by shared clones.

At the DNA level, the sequence is TGCAGCGCGGTGGACGGCCTGAACACTGAAGCTTTCTTT. Its coded protein is CSAVDGLNTEAFF. Recombination connected TRBV29-1 to TRBJ1-1, with an unclear D gene assignment. A distance of 12 bases separates the germline ends of V and J, which lose 7 bases and 0 bases respectively. The germline V gene encodes CDR1 SQVTM and CDR2 ANQGSEA. Reading from cysteine to phenylalanine, the CDR3 counts 13 amino acids. Kept here is only the CDR3 DNA, which spans 39 bases and is read in frame from base 1.